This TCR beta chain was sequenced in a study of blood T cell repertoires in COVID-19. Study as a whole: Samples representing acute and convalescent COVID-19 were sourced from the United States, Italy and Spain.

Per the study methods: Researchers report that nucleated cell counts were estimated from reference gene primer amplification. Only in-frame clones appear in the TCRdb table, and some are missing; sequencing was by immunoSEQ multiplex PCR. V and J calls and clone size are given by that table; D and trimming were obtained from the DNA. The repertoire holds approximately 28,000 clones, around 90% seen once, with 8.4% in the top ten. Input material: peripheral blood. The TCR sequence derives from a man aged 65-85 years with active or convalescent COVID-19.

The CDR3 sequence: CASREEPGRKTNGTDTQYF. The CDR3 region has the DNA TGTGCCAGTAGGGAGGAACCGGGAAGAAAGACGAATGGGACAGATACGCAGTATTTT. The rearrangement links TRBV19 to TRBJ2-3; possibly TRBD2 for D (5 bases). Germline V gene lookup returns CDR1 LNHDA and CDR2 SQIVND (reference sequence). The CDR3 consists of 19 residues. The V end lost 6 bases, the J end lost 3 bases, and 28 bases lay between the germline ends.